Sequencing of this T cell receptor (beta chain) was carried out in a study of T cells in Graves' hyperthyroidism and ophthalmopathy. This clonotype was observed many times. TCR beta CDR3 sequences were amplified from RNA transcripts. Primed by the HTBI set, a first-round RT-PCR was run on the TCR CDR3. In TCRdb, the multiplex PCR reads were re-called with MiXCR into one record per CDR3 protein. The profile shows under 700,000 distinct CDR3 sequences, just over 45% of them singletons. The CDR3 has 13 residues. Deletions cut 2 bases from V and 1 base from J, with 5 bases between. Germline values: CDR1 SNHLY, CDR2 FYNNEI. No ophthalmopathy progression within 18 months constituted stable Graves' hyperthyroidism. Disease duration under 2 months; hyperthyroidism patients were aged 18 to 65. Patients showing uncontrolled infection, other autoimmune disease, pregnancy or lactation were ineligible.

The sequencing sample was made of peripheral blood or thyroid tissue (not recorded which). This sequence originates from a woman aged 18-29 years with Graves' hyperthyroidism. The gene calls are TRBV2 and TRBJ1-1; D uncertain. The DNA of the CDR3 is TGTGCCAGCAGTGAATGGCAGAACACTGAAGCTTTCTTT. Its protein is CASSEWQNTEAFF.